This T cell receptor (beta chain) was captured in a study of cytomegalovirus exposure and HLA in healthy donors. Study conclusions and caveats: A missense variant in DCLRE1C was later tied to TCR beta V- and J-gene trimming. It was confirmed in vitro that a few of the CMV-associated chains were specific for CMV antigens.

Germline V CDR1 and CDR2: SGHTA, FQGNSA. V was shortened by 5 bases and J by 3 bases, with 11 bases between the two germline ends. The CDR3 is 13 amino acids. 60 Vbeta and 13 Jbeta primers were used in PCR. TCRdb keeps only in-frame clones here, not all; method: immunoSEQ multiplex PCR. The table shows 95,000 to 110,000 clones, with approximately 80% occurring only once. To note about this clone: Its antigen remains unidentified.

The clonotype originates from a male donor in good health and CMV-seronegative. The sequenced material came from PBMCs. The J gene is TRBJ2-7, the V gene TRBV7-2; weak D call: TRBD1 (5 bases). CDR3 DNA sequence: TGTGCCAGCAGCCCCCTAGGGGTCTACGAGCAGTACTTC. Its protein product is CASSPLGVYEQYF.